This T cell receptor beta chain is from a study of shared clonotypes between healthy human individuals. Naive CD8 cells lacked CD45RO and underwent positive selection for CCR7, leaving out terminally differentiated effector memory CD45RA+ cells. Every one of the donors was a Caucasian adult that lived in Nashville, Tennessee. A word on this clone: Antigen unknown.

Study-level results: Clonotype sharing across donors was expected to vary with sequencing depth.

Sequencing used immunoSEQ multiplex PCR; TCRdb keeps in-frame clones, though not all of them. This table has some 800,000 clones, over 90% appearing once. This clonotype was obtained from a man younger than 40 in good health. The sample comprised naive CD8+ T cells sorted from blood.

The CDR3 DNA reads TGTGCCAGCAGCTCCAGGGACAGGGCCTACAATGAGCAGTTCTTC. It is translated as CASSSRDRAYNEQFF. The chain employs TRBV11-3 and TRBJ2-1, with 9 bases fitting TRBD1. The CDR3 runs 15 residues. The V gene end was trimmed by 4 bases and the J gene end by 2 bases; junction bases not matched to a gene: 3. Germline values: CDR1 SGHNT, CDR2 YENEEA.